These 3 T cell receptor beta chains share one sample of origin, sequenced in a study of T cells in localized non-small cell lung cancer. Profiled with immunoSEQ multiplex PCR; TCRdb holds only in-frame clones, not every one. The repertoire has roughly 48,000 clones, roughly 80% of them found once; the top ten carry around 4.5%. This material consisted of PBMCs, taken before any cancer treatment. All receptors derive from a woman aged 40-70 years with stage II lung adenocarcinoma.

The chain has TRBV6-5 and TRBJ2-1, with 8 bases that match TRBD2. This CDR3 contains 14 residues. CDR1 and CDR2 from the germline V gene are MNHEY and SVGAGI. V shed 4 bases, J shed 8 bases, and the junction held 7 bases outside the gene matches. The CDR3 nucleotides read TGTGCCAGCAGTTCCACGGGGGGGGGCGATGAGCAGTTCTTC. It encodes CASSSTGGGDEQFF.

This chain joins TRBV28 and TRBJ2-7, with 11 bases matching TRBD1. V dropped 3 bases and J dropped 5; count of bases not matched to a gene: 9. Germline values: CDR1 MDHEN, CDR2 SYDVKM. CDR3 length equals 16 residues. The DNA for the CDR3 is TGTGCCAGCAGTTTTTTGGAGGGACAGGGGGGAAACGAGCAGTACTTC. Translating gives CASSFLEGQGGNEQYF.

This clone was observed a handful of times. V is TRBV13 and J is TRBJ1-4; possibly TRBD1 for D (5 bases). This CDR3 is 14 amino acids long. Trimming removed 4 bases from V and 3 bases from J, with 9 bases in between. Germline loops: CDR1 PRHDT, CDR2 FYEKMQ (reference sequence). The CDR3 coding sequence is TGTGCCAGCAGCTACCCCAGGGCTAATGAAAAACTGTTTTTT. Amino acids: CASSYPRANEKLFF.